These T cell receptor beta chains were read from a single sample in a study of T cells after yellow fever vaccination. Each CDR3 protein gets one entry after TCRdb re-called the 5' RACE reads with MiXCR. The sample gives 170,000 or so distinct CDR3 sequences, 9.3% of which show up once; about a third is in the top ten. The sequencing here drew on CD8+ T cells sorted from PBMCs, taken 45 days after the yellow fever booster vaccination. The source is a man younger than 35 who received the YFV17D yellow fever vaccine. CDR3s include the opening cysteine and the closing phenylalanine or tryptophan. D genes are given only for firm matches. The size of a clone is reported for some rows only, either as once, few or many, or as a class for expanded clones.

D: .; size: many; V: TRBV5-1; J: TRBJ1-1; DNA: TGCGCCAGCAGCTTAGGGGGATTGGGAGCTTTCTTT; CDR3: CASSLGGLGAFF
D: .; size: .; V: TRBV19; J: TRBJ1-1; DNA: TGTGCCAGTAGTATCACAGATACAAACACTGAAGCTTTCTTT; CDR3: CASSITDTNTEAFF
D: TRBD1; size: .; V: TRBV4-1; J: TRBJ2-7; DNA: TGCGCCAGCAGCCAAGTTGGGGACAGTTCCTACGAGCAGTACTTC; CDR3: CASSQVGDSSYEQYF
D: .; size: few; V: TRBV7-9; J: TRBJ1-1; DNA: TGTGCCAGCAGCTTAGCCCCTTGGCGATTTGCGAACACTGAAGCTTTCTTT; CDR3: CASSLAPWRFANTEAFF
D: .; size: few; V: TRBV24-1; J: TRBJ1-1; DNA: TGTGCCACCAGAGCCCGTTGGCCGAAACCTCGGGCAAACACTGAAGCTTTCTTT; CDR3: CATRARWPKPRANTEAFF
D: .; size: few; V: TRBV18; J: TRBJ2-5; DNA: TGTGCCAGCTCACCACTCGAGGATTATCGGGGGAAATACCAAGAGACCCAGTACTTC; CDR3: CASSPLEDYRGKYQETQYF
D: .; size: few; V: TRBV11-2; J: TRBJ2-5; DNA: TGTGCCAGCAGCTTAATCAGTGGCGAGACCCAGTACTTC; CDR3: CASSLISGETQYF
D: .; size: many; V: TRBV7-9; J: TRBJ2-2; DNA: TGTGCCAGCAGCTTGGGGAGTTTTACCGGGGAGCTGTTTTTT; CDR3: CASSLGSFTGELFF
D: .; size: few; V: TRBV3-1; J: TRBJ2-5; DNA: TGTGCCAGCAGCCCCACTATTTCGGGGCAGGGGACCCAGTACTTC; CDR3: CASSPTISGQGTQYF
D: .; size: .; V: TRBV7-8; J: TRBJ2-1; DNA: TGTGCCAGCAGCTTAGCCCCAGCCAGCTCCTACAATGAGCAGTTCTTC; CDR3: CASSLAPASSYNEQFF
D: TRBD1; size: .; V: TRBV6-1; J: TRBJ1-2; DNA: TGTGCCGGCGCCAAGGACAGGGCGGGCTACACCTTC; CDR3: CAGAKDRAGYTF
D: TRBD2; size: .; V: TRBV7-9; J: TRBJ2-1; DNA: TGTGCCAGCAGCCTCGGACTAGCGGGGGCCCTCAGACACAATGAGCAGTTCTTC; CDR3: CASSLGLAGALRHNEQFF
D: .; size: few; V: TRBV29-1; J: TRBJ1-1; DNA: TGCAGCGTTGTCCGGGGGGGGGACACTGAAGCTTTCTTT; CDR3: CSVVRGGDTEAFF
D: .; size: few; V: TRBV7-2; J: TRBJ2-7; DNA: TGTGCCAGCAGCTTAGCGGGGGGCCTCTACGAGCAGTACTTC; CDR3: CASSLAGGLYEQYF
D: .; size: few; V: TRBV4-1; J: TRBJ2-7; DNA: TGCGCCAGCAGCCCACAGGGAGGAGAGCAGTACTTC; CDR3: CASSPQGGEQYF
D: .; size: .; V: TRBV30; J: TRBJ1-1; DNA: TGTGCCTGGAGTGTACGGTCCTCCCGTGCTGAAGCTTTCTTT; CDR3: CAWSVRSSRAEAFF
D: .; size: .; V: TRBV6-1; J: TRBJ1-5; DNA: TGTGCCAGCAGTGAAGCGCGGCAGAGTTACTATCAGCCCCAGCATTTT; CDR3: CASSEARQSYYQPQHF
D: .; size: .; V: TRBV3-1; J: TRBJ1-1; DNA: TGTGCCAGCAGCCAAGATATTAGAACTGAAGCTTTCTTT; CDR3: CASSQDIRTEAFF
D: .; size: .; V: TRBV12-3/TRBV12-4; J: TRBJ2-7; DNA: TGTGCCAGCAGTTTTCCGGGTGGTATCTACGAGCAGTACTTC; CDR3: CASSFPGGIYEQYF
D: .; size: .; V: TRBV27; J: TRBJ2-6; DNA: TGTGCCAGCAGTTGGGATCCGCGGCCCGGGGCCAACGTCCTGACTTTC; CDR3: CASSWDPRPGANVLTF